One sample yielded the 24 T cell receptor beta chains listed below, sequenced in a study of read filtering for tumor transcriptome and immune sequencing. The library was built from roughly 400 ng RNA with molecular barcoded adaptors for alpha/delta and beta/gamma chains. Each CDR3 protein gets one entry after TCRdb re-called the reads with MiXCR. The sample holds more than 100,000 distinct CDR3 sequences, less than 15% seen once. Sample: a population of CD138-negative cells sorted from bone marrow. These receptors came from a donor older than 35 with multiple myeloma.

The chain is built from TRBV27 and TRBJ2-5; D tentatively reads TRBD1 or TRBD2 (5 bases each). The CDR3 contains 13 residues. The germline V gene has CDR1 MNHEY and CDR2 SMNVEV (reference sequence). Trimming took off 5 bases at V and 5 bases at J, with 12 bases between the two ends. CDR3 residues: CASSIRGSETQYF. The CDR3 DNA reads as TGTGCCAGCAGTATCCGGGGCTCGGAGACCCAGTACTTC.

This clonotype was seen ten or more times. Here the CDR3 reads CASSPTYLMNTEAFF. CDR3 nucleotides: TGTGCCAGCAGCCCTACGTACTTAATGAACACTGAAGCTTTCTTT. V and J are TRBV3-1 and TRBJ1-1; D remains unclear. Per the germline V gene, CDR1 is LGHDT and CDR2 is YNNKEL (reference sequence). The CDR3 extends over 15 amino acids. Trimming removed 4 bases at V and 0 bases at J, with 12 bases between.

This clonotype was recorded many times. The chain combines TRBV18 with TRBJ2-1; unclear D gene. This CDR3 is built from 15 residues. CDR1 and CDR2 (germline): KGHSH, LQKENI. V was shortened by 1 base and J by 9 bases, with 16 bases between the two germline ends. As DNA, the CDR3 is TGTGCCAGCTCACCACGACCTAGTGGTAATGGTGAGCAGTTCTTC. It specifies CASSPRPSGNGEQFF.

Many counts were recorded for this clonotype. The genes are TRBV19 and TRBJ2-1, with D possibly TRBD2 on 6 matching bases. The length of the CDR3 is 14 residues. CDR1 LNHDA and CDR2 SQIVND come from the germline V gene (reference sequence). Trimming took off 4 bases at V and 7 bases at J, with 14 bases between the two ends. The chain's CDR3 is CASSTAGTVNEQFF. The CDR3 nucleotides are TGTGCCAGTAGTACCGCCGGGACTGTTAATGAGCAGTTCTTC.

There are many counts of this clonotype. V gene TRBV18 combines with J gene TRBJ1-6; D remains unclear. The CDR3 consists of 14 residues. Germline lookup yields CDR1 KGHSH and CDR2 LQKENI. Trimming shortened V by 3 bases and J by 8 bases, and 11 bases separated the two germline ends. Written as DNA, the CDR3 is TGTGCCAGCTCACCCGGGGTCGACGATTCACCCCTCCACTTT. Protein product: CASSPGVDDSPLHF.

As concerns this clonotype: A much larger clone is a single base away; this may be a read error. The rearrangement uses TRBV20-1 and TRBJ2-5, with D tentatively TRBD1 (5 bases). CDR1 is DFQATT and CDR2 is SNEGSKA in the germline V gene (reference sequence). The CDR3 runs 12 residues. V lost 1 base and J 7 bases, leaving 10 bases between the germline ends. CDR3 residues: CSARVWGGTQYF. The DNA for the CDR3 is TGCAGTGCTAGAGTATGGGGCGGGACCCAGTACTTC.

This clonotype was seen ten or more times. The chain is built from TRBV6-5 and TRBJ1-4, with 11 bases aligning to TRBD1. Germline lookup yields CDR1 MNHEY and CDR2 SVGAGI. V shed 5 bases, J shed 10 bases, and the junction held 15 bases outside the gene matches. The CDR3 totals 17 residues. CDR3 in DNA: TGTGCCAGCAGTCAAGGCATCCCCGGGACAGGGGGTGGAAAACTGTTTTTT. Residues: CASSQGIPGTGGGKLFF.

This clonotype occurred many times. The chain carries TRBV11-1 and TRBJ2-1, with D tentatively TRBD1 or TRBD2 (7 bases each). The CDR3 has 13 amino acids. Germline values: CDR1 SGHAT, CDR2 FQDESV (reference sequence). V lost 10 bases and J 6 bases, leaving 16 bases between the germline ends. This CDR3 is CATGGELGNEQFF. In DNA form, the CDR3 reads TGTGCCACAGGGGGGGAGTTGGGCAATGAGCAGTTCTTC.

As concerns this clonotype: The junction and the germline gene differ at one end; a read error may be behind it. The chain has TRBV7-8 and TRBJ2-1, with D possibly being TRBD1 (5 bases). The germline V gene encodes CDR1 SGHVS and CDR2 FQNEAQ. This CDR3 has 13 amino acids. The CDR3 protein is CSSISSGLDEQFF. The CDR3 nucleotides read TGTTCCAGCATCTCATCAGGGTTGGATGAGCAGTTCTTC. Complete variable domain (other parts from reference TRBV7-8 and TRBJ2-1): GAGVSQSPRYKVAKRGQDVALRCDPISGHVSLFWYQQALGQGPEFLTYFQNEAQLDKSGLPSDRFFAERPEGSVSTLKIQRTQQEDSAVYLCSSISSGLDEQFFGPGTRLTVL.

This clonotype came up many times. The rearrangement uses TRBV19 and TRBJ2-7, with TRBD1 identical over 9 bases. Trimming removed 10 bases from V and 5 bases from J; junction bases left unmatched: 9. Germline-derived CDR1 and CDR2 are LNHDA and SQIVND (reference sequence). CDR3 length equals 13 residues. The CDR3 coding sequence is TGTGCCACCGCGGGACAGGGACTCAACGAGCAGTACTTC. As protein: CATAGQGLNEQYF.

There are many counts of this clonotype. This chain links TRBV9 with TRBJ2-1, with 8 bases matching TRBD2. With V trimmed by 4 bases and J by 2 bases, 5 bases remained unmatched. The CDR3 sequence is 15 residues long. Germline V gives CDR1 SGDLS, CDR2 YYNGEE. CDR3: CASSPREGPYNEQFF. CDR3 sequence (DNA): TGTGCCAGCAGCCCACGGGAGGGCCCCTACAATGAGCAGTTCTTC.

The rearrangement joins TRBV9 to TRBJ2-3; D is undetermined. The CDR3 covers 14 residues. The germline V gene encodes CDR1 SGDLS and CDR2 YYNGEE. V was cut by 0 bases and J by 6 bases, with 11 bases left in between. The CDR3 DNA is TGTGCCAGCAGCGTAGCTCAACCTCAGGATACGCAGTATTTT. Translating gives CASSVAQPQDTQYF.

This clonotype was counted at least ten times. The chain links TRBV24-1 to TRBJ1-5, with D unresolved. Trimming took off 8 bases at V and 7 bases at J, with 17 bases between the two ends. In germline, CDR1 is KGHDR, CDR2 SFDVKD. The CDR3 sequence is 14 residues long. The CDR3 DNA reads TGTGCCACCAACCCAGGACCGGATTACCAGCCCCAGCATTTT. Protein product: CATNPGPDYQPQHF.

There are many counts of this clonotype. The V call is TRBV2, the J call TRBJ2-7, with unresolved D. The CDR3 is 12 residues long. Germline V gene lookup returns CDR1 SNHLY and CDR2 FYNNEI. V lost 6 bases to trimming and J lost 7 bases, with 13 bases between them. CDR3 nucleotides: TGTGCCAGCAGCCTCAATGGTCGGGAGCAGTACTTC. Translation gives CASSLNGREQYF.

There are a few counts of this clonotype. The chain combines TRBV9 with TRBJ2-5; D is uncertain. From germline, CDR1 is SGDLS and CDR2 YYNGEE. The length of the CDR3 is 14 residues. V was clipped by 0 bases and J by 2 bases, with 8 bases between them. The CDR3 nucleotides are TGTGCCAGCAGCGTAGGAGGTTTACAAGAGACCCAGTACTTC. As protein: CASSVGGLQETQYF.

This clonotype was seen ten or more times. This chain links TRBV6-2 or TRBV6-3 with TRBJ2-7, with D hard to call. V shed 6 bases and J shed 7 bases, with 13 bases lying between them. Per germline, CDR1 MNHEY and CDR2 SVGEGT. The CDR3 loop spans 12 amino acids. The DNA for the CDR3 is TGTGCCAGCAGAAACCCGAATCGGGAGCAGTACTTC. It codes for CASRNPNREQYF.

This clonotype was found many times. The J gene is TRBJ2-3, the V gene TRBV10-3, with D hard to call. The germline V gene has CDR1 ENHRY and CDR2 SYGVKD. Trimming cost V 5 bases and J 5 bases, with 8 bases left between them. The CDR3 loop spans 12 amino acids. In DNA form, the CDR3 reads TGTGCCATCAGTCCGGATCGAGATACGCAGTATTTT. Translated: CAISPDRDTQYF.

In its sample, this clonotype was seen a few times. The rearrangement links TRBV7-2 to TRBJ2-1, with D perhaps given as TRBD1 or TRBD2 (5 bases each). This CDR3 is built from 14 residues. Trimming cost V 5 bases and J 9 bases, with 17 bases left between them. CDR1 is SGHTA, CDR2 FQGNSA, per germline. CDR3: CASSPFVGRVEQFF. CDR3 in DNA: TGTGCCAGCAGCCCGTTTGTGGGACGGGTTGAGCAGTTCTTC. The variable domain in full, completed from reference TRBV7-2 and TRBJ2-1, reads GAGVSQSPSNKVTEKGKDVELRCDPISGHTALYWYRQSLGQGLEFLIYFQGNSAPDKSGLPSDRFSAERTGGSVSTLTIQRTQQEDSAVYLCASSPFVGRVEQFFGPGTRLTVL.

There are many counts of this clonotype. The chain couples TRBV4-3 to TRBJ1-1; TRBD1 aligns across 10 bases. Germline CDR1 and CDR2: LGHNA and YSLEER. V trimming: 4 bases; J trimming: 7 bases; junction bases outside the gene matches: 12. The CDR3 sequence is 16 residues long. CDR3 residues: CASSRGTQDRGDEAFF. The CDR3 DNA is TGCGCCAGCAGCCGGGGAACCCAGGACAGGGGGGATGAAGCTTTCTTT.

This clonotype was seen a handful of times. At one boundary the junction diverges from the germline segment, which might be a read error. The J gene is TRBJ1-1, the V gene TRBV7-9; D perhaps matches TRBD1 (5 bases). Germline lookup yields CDR1 SEHNR and CDR2 FQNEAQ (reference sequence). The CDR3 is 12 amino acids. The CDR3 sequence is CASSFGGTEASF. The CDR3 DNA sequence: TGTGCCAGCAGCTTTGGGGGGACTGAAGCTTCCTTT.

This clonotype has only a few counts. A clone one base away is much larger, so this may be a read error. The J gene is TRBJ2-7, the V gene TRBV30; 7 bases are shared with TRBD1. The germline gives CDR1 GTSNPN, CDR2 SVGIG (reference sequence). CDR3 length: 12 residues. Germline trimming cut 6 bases from V and 3 bases from J; bases unmatched to any gene: 5. This CDR3 is CACGRQGYEQYF. The CDR3 nucleotides are TGTGCCTGTGGGCGACAGGGCTACGAGCAGTACTTC. Drawing the rest from reference TRBV30 and TRBJ2-7, the complete variable domain is SQTIHQWPATLVQPVGSPLSLECTVEGTSNPNLYWYRQAAGRGLQLLFYSVGIGQISSEVPQNLSASRPQDRQFILSSKKLLLSDSGFYLCACGRQGYEQYFGPGTRLTVT.

There are many counts of this clonotype. V and J are TRBV20-1 and TRBJ1-2, with 7 nucleotides matching TRBD1. Unmatched junction bases numbered 9, after V lost 0 bases and J lost 5 bases. The CDR3 extends over 15 amino acids. The V gene's germline CDR1 is DFQATT and CDR2 SNEGSKA (reference sequence). CDR3 sequence: CSAREVPGQSYGYTF. CDR3 nucleotides: TGCAGTGCTAGAGAGGTTCCGGGACAGAGTTATGGCTACACCTTC.

In this sample, this clonotype turned up many times. The chain joins TRBV20-1 to TRBJ2-1; D call uncertain. The CDR3 has 14 amino acids. The ends were cut back, 4 bases at V and 0 bases at J, with 10 bases in the middle. CDR1 is DFQATT and CDR2 is SNEGSKA in the germline V gene (reference sequence). In DNA, the CDR3 is TGCAGTGCTAAGGACGGCAGCTCCTACAATGAGCAGTTCTTC. It specifies CSAKDGSSYNEQFF.

This clonotype was seen ten or more times. The rearrangement joins TRBV19 to TRBJ2-7; D gene uncertain. The CDR3 spans 15 residues. The germline V and J ends were trimmed by 2 bases and 0 bases, with 11 bases remaining between them. Germline V gene lookup returns CDR1 LNHDA and CDR2 SQIVND (reference sequence). As DNA, the CDR3 is TGTGCCAGTAGTATAAAGGGCTTGACCTCCTACGAGCAGTACTTC. Encoded protein: CASSIKGLTSYEQYF.